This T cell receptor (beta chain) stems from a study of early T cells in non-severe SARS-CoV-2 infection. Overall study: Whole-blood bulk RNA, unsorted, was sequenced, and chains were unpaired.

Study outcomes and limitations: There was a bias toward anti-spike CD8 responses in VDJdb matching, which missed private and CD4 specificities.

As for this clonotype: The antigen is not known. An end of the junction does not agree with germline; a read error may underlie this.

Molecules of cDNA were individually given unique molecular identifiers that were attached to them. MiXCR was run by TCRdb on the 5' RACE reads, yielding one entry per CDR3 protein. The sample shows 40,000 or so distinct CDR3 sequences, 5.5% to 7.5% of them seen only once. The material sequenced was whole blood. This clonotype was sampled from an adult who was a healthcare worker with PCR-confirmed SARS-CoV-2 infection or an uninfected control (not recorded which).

The CDR3 bases are TGTGCCAGCAGTCCCTCCCACGAGCAGTACTTC. Its translation is CASSPSHEQYF. The gene calls are TRBV28 and TRBJ2-7; D is undetermined. From germline, CDR1 is MDHEN and CDR2 SYDVKM. This CDR3 has 11 residues.